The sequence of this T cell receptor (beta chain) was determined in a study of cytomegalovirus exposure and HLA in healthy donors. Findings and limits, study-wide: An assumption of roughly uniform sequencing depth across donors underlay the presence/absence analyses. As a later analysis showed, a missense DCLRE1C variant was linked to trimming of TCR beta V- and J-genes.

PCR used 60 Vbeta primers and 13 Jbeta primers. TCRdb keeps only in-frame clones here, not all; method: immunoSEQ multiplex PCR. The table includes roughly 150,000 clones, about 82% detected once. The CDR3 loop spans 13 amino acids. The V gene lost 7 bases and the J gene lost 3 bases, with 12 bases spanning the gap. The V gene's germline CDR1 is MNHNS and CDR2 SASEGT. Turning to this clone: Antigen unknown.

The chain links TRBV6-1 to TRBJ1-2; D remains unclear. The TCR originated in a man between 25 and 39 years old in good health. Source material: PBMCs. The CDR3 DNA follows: TGTGCCAGCACCGAACTGAATGACTATGGCTACACCTTC. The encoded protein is CASTELNDYGYTF.